This T cell receptor beta chain is from a study of T cells after yellow fever vaccination. In germline, CDR1 is MNHNS, CDR2 SASEGT. CDR3 length: 13 residues. The V end lost 6 bases, the J end lost 8 bases, and 13 bases lay between the germline ends. This clonotype was detected a few times. MiXCR, applied by TCRdb to the 5' RACE reads, yields one record per CDR3 protein. The data show approximately 150,000 distinct CDR3 sequences, about 6% seen once. The J gene is TRBJ2-2, the V gene TRBV6-1; D unclear. The receptor comes from a man aged 18 to 35 who received the YFV17D yellow fever vaccine. This specimen consisted of CD4+ T cells sorted from PBMCs, obtained on the day of the first yellow fever vaccination. CDR3 in DNA: TGTGCCAGCAGCCCCCCCATGAGGGGGGAGCTGTTTTTT. Translated, it gives CASSPPMRGELFF.